Below are 12 T cell receptor beta chains sequenced from a single sample in a study of control samples from healthy donors and cancer patients. The assay was immunoSEQ multiplex PCR, and TCRdb's table has in-frame clones only and misses some. The data contain roughly 130,000 clones, approximately 90% of them singletons. Sequenced sample: blood. The receptors were gathered from a man aged 45-65 years in good health.

The chain employs TRBV6-6 and TRBJ2-7; D is undetermined. V lost 3 bases and J 6 bases, leaving 9 bases between the germline ends. The CDR3 length is 12 residues. Germline CDR1 reads MNHNY; CDR2 reads SVGAGI (reference sequence). CDR3 nucleotide sequence: TGTGCCAGCAGTTATGGGGTTGCCGAGCAGTACTTC. Encoded protein: CASSYGVAEQYF.

The genes are TRBV7-9 and TRBJ2-7; D unclear. Germline loops: CDR1 SEHNR, CDR2 FQNEAQ (reference sequence). The ends were cut back, 5 bases at V and 5 bases at J, with 13 bases in the middle. This CDR3 contains 13 residues. CDR3 bases: TGTGCCAGCAGCGACGAAGGGAATCACGAGCAGTACTTC. Amino acids: CASSDEGNHEQYF.

The J gene is TRBJ1-1, the V gene TRBV5-6; 7 nucleotides match TRBD1. Germline CDR1 and CDR2: SGHDT and YYEEEE. Trimming removed 3 bases from V and 8 bases from J; junction bases left unmatched: 13. The CDR3 extends over 15 amino acids. CDR3 sequence reads: CASSWNQGGVTEAFF. Written as DNA, the CDR3 is TGTGCCAGCAGCTGGAACCAGGGGGGTGTAACGGAAGCTTTCTTT.

This rearrangement joins TRBV7-6 to TRBJ2-5, with D perhaps TRBD2 (6 bases). This CDR3 comprises 17 residues. With 5 bases removed from V and 0 bases from J, the gap between germline ends came to 19 bases. Germline loops: CDR1 SGHVS, CDR2 FNYEAQ. CDR3 sequence (DNA): TGTGCCAGCAGCGTCGGCTCGGGCGGAGGGTACCAAGAGACCCAGTACTTC. Amino acid sequence: CASSVGSGGGYQETQYF. The full variable domain, its missing parts supplied by reference TRBV7-6 and TRBJ2-5, is GAGVSQSPRYKVTKRGQDVALRCDPISGHVSLYWYRQALGQGPEFLTYFNYEAQQDKSGLPNDRFSAERPEGSISTLTIQRTEQRDSAMYRCASSVGSGGGYQETQYFGPGTRLLVL.

This chain links TRBV2 with TRBJ1-6; D is uncertain. The CDR3 contains 13 residues. Trimming pared 7 bases from V and 7 bases from J, leaving 11 bases between. Germline V CDR1 and CDR2: SNHLY, FYNNEI. The CDR3 DNA reads as TGTGCCAGCACCGTCAGCTACAATTCACCCCTCCACTTT. This encodes CASTVSYNSPLHF.

The chain uses TRBV5-1 and TRBJ2-1; 12 bases match TRBD1. V was pared by 0 bases and J by 8 bases, with 6 bases of the junction left unmatched. CDR3 length: 16 amino acids. CDR1 and CDR2 from the germline V gene are SGHRS and YFSETQ. In DNA, the CDR3 is TGCGCCAGCAGCTTGGCCCCGGGACAGGGGGCCGATGAGCAGTTCTTC. Amino acid sequence: CASSLAPGQGADEQFF.

This chain links TRBV30 with TRBJ1-2; D is possibly TRBD1 (5 bases). From germline, CDR1 is GTSNPN and CDR2 SVGIG (reference sequence). V lost 5 bases and J lost 0, with 10 bases in between. The CDR3 has 13 amino acids. The CDR3 DNA follows: TGTGCCTGGGGGGACCACTCTAACTATGGCTACACCTTC. Residues: CAWGDHSNYGYTF.

J is TRBJ1-5 and V is TRBV11-2; D not certain. Germline CDR1 SGHAT, CDR2 FQNNGV. V was pared by 1 base and J by 0 bases, with 16 bases between. The CDR3 spans 18 residues. The CDR3 bases are TGTGCCAGCAGCTTAGTAGGGCCCGCAAGATATAGCAATCAGCCCCAGCATTTT. Translating gives CASSLVGPARYSNQPQHF.

The chain employs TRBV30 and TRBJ1-5; unclear D gene. The CDR3 extends over 13 amino acids. CDR1 is GTSNPN, CDR2 SVGIG, per germline (reference sequence). Trimming removed 1 base at V and 3 bases at J, with 7 bases between. The CDR3 spells CAWSGSNNQPQHF. CDR3 DNA: TGTGCCTGGAGTGGTTCAAACAATCAGCCCCAGCATTTT.

V usage is TRBV27 and J usage is TRBJ2-1; 9 nucleotides align to TRBD1. V trimming: 5 bases; J trimming: 7 bases; junction bases outside the gene matches: 6. This CDR3 spans 14 amino acids. Germline assignment: CDR1 MNHEY and CDR2 SMNVEV (reference sequence). CDR3 in DNA: TGTGCCAGCAGTCCACTGACAGGGGGGAATGAGCAGTTCTTC. It codes for CASSPLTGGNEQFF.

The rearrangement links TRBV30 to TRBJ2-7; no clear D gene. The germline V and J ends were trimmed by 1 base and 5 bases, with 15 bases remaining between them. This CDR3 is built from 14 residues. Germline CDR1 reads GTSNPN; CDR2 reads SVGIG (reference sequence). The CDR3 loop is CAWSGSGPVDEQYF. In DNA form, the CDR3 reads TGTGCCTGGAGTGGGTCGGGCCCTGTAGACGAGCAGTACTTC.

The chain combines TRBV5-4 with TRBJ2-2; D is unclear. The V end was cut by 4 bases, the J end by 1 base, with 11 bases between. The germline gives CDR1 SGHNT, CDR2 YYREEE (reference sequence). There are 15 residues in the CDR3. The CDR3 DNA follows: TGTGCCAGCAGCACCGCAAAAAAGAACACCGGGGAGCTGTTTTTT. The encoded protein is CASSTAKKNTGELFF.